This T cell receptor beta chain was identified in a study of blood T cells in healthy people across ages. Study outcomes and limitations: Unknown donor CMV status possibly confounded expanded clonotype changes. The authors considered diversity estimates from one million T cells to be underestimates.

The germline CDR1 and CDR2 sequences are DFQATT and SNEGSKA (reference sequence). Trimming left V 0 bases short and J 8 bases short, with 14 bases between. CDR3 size: 14 residues. A note on this clonotype: What it recognizes is unknown.

It was with a sample-barcoded 5' primer and a J-beta primer mix that a second PCR of about 6 to 12 cycles was run. Researchers report that a template-switch adaptor with 12 random nucleotides tagged each cDNA molecule. TCRdb itself ran the 5' RACE reads through MiXCR, one entry per CDR3 protein. The repertoire consists of about 560,000 distinct CDR3 sequences, with roughly a quarter occurring once and the leading ten covering 3% to 4%. These data also formed part of another study, on T cells of mothers and their children. As reported in that work: Per mother, over 9.5 million TCR beta CDR3 reads were obtained; per child, 2.5 million to 3.5 million.

Sequencing used blood. The rearrangement uses TRBV20-1 and TRBJ2-1, with a weak D call TRBD2 (6 bases). This TCR was sampled from a boy younger than 10 in good health. In nucleotides, the CDR3 is TGCAGTGCTAGAGATGGGCGGGGCAAGTATGAGCAGTTCTTC. This codes for CSARDGRGKYEQFF.